This T cell receptor beta chain was sequenced in a study of OX40 agonist ivuxolimab in advanced cancers. The CDR3 contains 16 residues. The V gene end was trimmed by 7 bases and the J gene end by 4 bases; junction bases not matched to a gene: 10. From germline, CDR1 is SGHAT and CDR2 FQNNGV. This clone appeared once. The CDR3 does not end in the conserved phenylalanine or tryptophan, so this is likely a read error. Using immunoSEQ multiplex PCR, the repertoire was profiled, and TCRdb retains in-frame clones only, with some absent. Among about 98,000 clones listed, about 83% were seen once. This TCR came from an adult with an advanced solid tumor such as melanoma, head and neck, liver or kidney cancer. The sequences come from CD4+ or CD8+ T cells sorted from blood, collected in a trial of the OX40 agonist ivuxolimab. The rearrangement joins TRBV11-2 to TRBJ1-6; TRBD1 matches at 7 bases. In DNA form, the CDR3 reads TGTGCCAGCACCCAATTCTCAGGGGGTTATAATTCACCCCTCCACCTT. It yields the protein CASTQFSGGYNSPLHL.